Shown below are 25 T cell receptor beta chains from a single sample sequenced in a study of T cells in Graves' hyperthyroidism and ophthalmopathy. The source material, RNA transcripts, was used to amplify TCR beta CDR3 regions. Using the HTBI primer set, a first-round RT-PCR was run on the TCR CDR3. TCRdb passed the multiplex PCR reads through MiXCR, listing each CDR3 protein once. The repertoire holds approximately 370,000 distinct CDR3 sequences, with roughly 15% as singletons. Sequenced: blood. The receptors were gathered from a young woman with Graves' hyperthyroidism that later progressed to Graves' ophthalmopathy.

V gene TRBV28 combines with J gene TRBJ2-1, with 8 bases identical to TRBD1. The CDR3 has 17 residues. Germline trimming cut 3 bases from V and 0 bases from J; bases unmatched to any gene: 7. The germline V gene encodes CDR1 MDHEN and CDR2 SYDVKM. CDR3 in amino acids: CASSFGLGTGSYNEQFF. Written as DNA, the CDR3 is TGTGCCAGCAGTTTTGGGTTAGGGACAGGCTCCTACAATGAGCAGTTCTTC.

The chain employs TRBV20-1 and TRBJ2-5; either TRBD1 or TRBD2 may supply D (5 bases each). Germline V gene sequence: CDR1 DFQATT, CDR2 SNEGSKA (reference sequence). There are 14 residues in the CDR3. V lost 4 bases, J lost 13 bases, and 25 bases lay in between. CDR3 protein: CSATVPGRGSIGYF. The DNA of the CDR3 is TGCAGTGCTACAGTACCGGGACGCGGGTCGATTGGGTACTTC.

The sample holds many counts of this clonotype. The chain combines TRBV2 with TRBJ1-1; TRBD1 matches 7 bases. This CDR3 spans 15 amino acids. V was pared by 4 bases and J by 7 bases, with 12 bases of the junction left unmatched. Germline V CDR1 and CDR2: SNHLY, FYNNEI. The CDR3 DNA follows: TGTGCCAGCAGTGTAAGTTTGACAGGGTCAGATGAAGCTTTCTTT. Amino acid sequence: CASSVSLTGSDEAFF.

This clonotype has a count of ten or more. This chain uses TRBV29-1 with TRBJ2-7, with TRBD2 matching over 11 bases. CDR1 SQVTM and CDR2 ANQGSEA come from the germline V gene. With 4 bases clipped from V and 2 bases from J, the junction kept 10 bases outside the gene matches. The CDR3 runs to 16 residues. The CDR3 region is CSVADLPTSGAYEQYF. The CDR3, as DNA: TGCAGCGTTGCTGACCTACCGACTAGCGGGGCCTACGAGCAGTACTTC.

This clonotype showed up many times. The chain employs TRBV9 and TRBJ2-3, with 13 positions matching TRBD2. V gave up 3 bases and J gave up 0 bases; unmatched junction bases: 16. Germline V gene data show CDR1 as SGDLS and CDR2 as YYNGEE. This CDR3 contains 21 residues. DNA of the CDR3: TGTGCCAGCAGCGGAAACCCATCAGGGGGACTAGCGGGACTAAGCACAGATACGCAGTATTTT. Its translation is CASSGNPSGGLAGLSTDTQYF.

At least ten counts were recorded for this clonotype. This chain connects TRBV2 to TRBJ2-7; D unclear. Trimming removed 4 bases at V and 2 bases at J, with 15 bases between. Germline loops: CDR1 SNHLY, CDR2 FYNNEI. This CDR3 region has 15 residues. CDR3 amino acids: CASSGWDGATYEQYF. The CDR3 DNA reads as TGTGCCAGCAGTGGCTGGGATGGAGCGACCTACGAGCAGTACTTC.

J is TRBJ2-7 and V is TRBV30, with D unresolved. CDR1 and CDR2 (germline): GTSNPN, SVGIG (reference sequence). The CDR3 consists of 13 residues. V was shortened by 2 bases and J by 0 bases, with 8 bases between the two germline ends. CDR3 DNA sequence: TGTGCCTGGAGTCACCAGCCCTCCTACGAGCAGTACTTC. Its translation: CAWSHQPSYEQYF.

V is TRBV12-3 or TRBV12-4 and J is TRBJ2-3; D possibly corresponds to TRBD2 (6 bases). CDR3 length equals 12 residues. V lost 6 bases, J lost 4 bases, and 8 bases lay in between. In DNA, the CDR3 is TGTGCCAGCAGCCGGGACTCAGATACGCAGTATTTT. This translates into CASSRDSDTQYF.

This clonotype was observed many times. The chain links TRBV6-5 to TRBJ1-2, with a possible D match to TRBD1 (5 bases). Germline V gene data show CDR1 as MNHEY and CDR2 as SVGAGI. The CDR3 runs 14 residues. V lost 0 bases and J 7 bases, leaving 12 bases between the germline ends. CDR3: CASSYSVGEPGYTF. The CDR3 bases are TGTGCCAGCAGTTACTCCGTGGGGGAACCTGGCTACACCTTC.

This clonotype was observed at least ten times. The chain has TRBV30 and TRBJ2-7; possibly TRBD1 for D (6 bases). Germline CDR1 reads GTSNPN; CDR2 reads SVGIG (reference sequence). The CDR3 consists of 12 residues. V was cut by 8 bases and J by 3 bases, with 14 bases left in between. The CDR3 DNA is TGTGCCGGCGGACAGTTTGTCTACGAGCAGTACTTC. Translation: CAGGQFVYEQYF.

The chain joins TRBV6-1 to TRBJ2-3; D call uncertain. V lost 1 base, J lost 8 bases, and 13 bases lay in between. The CDR3 runs 14 residues. CDR1 is MNHNS, CDR2 SASEGT, per germline. The CDR3: CASSEVSPGFTQYF. The CDR3 nucleotides are TGTGCCAGCAGTGAAGTGAGTCCCGGCTTTACGCAGTATTTT.

The table lists this clonotype with many counts. The chain is built from TRBV20-1 and TRBJ2-1; 10 bases align to TRBD1. Germline V gives CDR1 DFQATT, CDR2 SNEGSKA (reference sequence). With V trimmed by 6 bases and J by 6 bases, 8 bases remained unmatched. CDR3 length equals 14 residues. The CDR3 nucleotides read TGCAGTGCCCTGACAGGGGGCGCGTCCAATGAGCAGTTCTTC. Its translation is CSALTGGASNEQFF.

V and J are TRBV7-9 and TRBJ2-7; 8 positions match TRBD1. This CDR3 is built from 15 residues. Germline trimming cut 3 bases from V and 2 bases from J; bases unmatched to any gene: 6. Per germline, CDR1 SEHNR and CDR2 FQNEAQ (reference sequence). CDR3 in amino acids: CASSFGTGGPYEQYF. CDR3 in DNA: TGTGCCAGCAGCTTCGGGACAGGCGGCCCCTACGAGCAGTACTTC.

This clonotype has a count of ten or more. The chain uses TRBV7-8 and TRBJ2-5, with no clear D. From germline, CDR1 is SGHVS and CDR2 FQNEAQ. V was shortened by 2 bases and J by 1 base, with 11 bases between the two germline ends. The CDR3 is made up of 15 amino acids. The CDR3 loop is CASSLFWVSQETQYF. The CDR3 region has the DNA TGTGCCAGCAGCTTATTCTGGGTCTCCCAAGAGACCCAGTACTTC.

This clonotype occurred a few times. This rearrangement joins TRBV27 to TRBJ2-7, with D perhaps matching TRBD1 (5 bases). Deletions cut 3 bases from V and 5 bases from J, with 14 bases between. Germline CDR1 reads MNHEY; CDR2 reads SMNVEV (reference sequence). This CDR3 has 14 residues. The CDR3 nucleotides are TGTGCCAGCAGTTTTGGTTTTGGGGCCGACGAGCAGTACTTC. It translates to CASSFGFGADEQYF.

This clonotype has a count of ten or more. The rearrangement links TRBV5-1 to TRBJ2-5; 14 positions match TRBD2. J gave up 2 bases and V 0 bases, and 6 bases lay outside the gene matches. CDR3 length: 18 amino acids. The germline gives CDR1 SGHRS, CDR2 YFSETQ. The CDR3, as DNA: TGCGCCAGCAGCTTGGGACTAGCGGGGGGGCGAGGACAAGAGACCCAGTACTTC. It is translated as CASSLGLAGGRGQETQYF. Using reference TRBV5-1 and TRBJ2-5 for the parts outside the CDR3, the full variable domain is KAGVTQTPRYLIKTRGQQVTLSCSPISGHRSVSWYQQTPGQGLQFLFEYFSETQRNKGNFPGRFSGRQFSNSRSEMNVSTLELGDSALYLCASSLGLAGGRGQETQYFGPGTRLLVL.

This clonotype was counted ten times or more. The CDR3 nucleotides are TGTGCCAGCAGCTTAGCGAACGGGGGCGAGGAGACCCAGTACTTC. Protein sequence: CASSLANGGEETQYF. This chain uses TRBV7-6 with TRBJ2-5; tentatively, D is TRBD1 or TRBD2 (6 bases each). The CDR3 is 15 residues long. The germline CDR1 and CDR2 sequences are SGHVS and FNYEAQ. The ends were cut back, 0 bases at V and 5 bases at J, with 13 bases in the middle.

This clonotype was recorded at least ten times. V is TRBV10-3 and J is TRBJ1-1; no definite D call. There are 11 residues in the CDR3. The germline V gene encodes CDR1 ENHRY and CDR2 SYGVKD. V gave up 3 bases and J gave up 8 bases, with 7 bases separating them. CDR3: CAISDTEEAFF. In nucleotides, the CDR3 is TGTGCCATCAGTGACACAGAGGAAGCTTTCTTT.

The chain couples TRBV4-1 to TRBJ2-3, with 8 bases lining up with TRBD1. CDR3 size: 18 residues. With 2 bases clipped from V and 0 bases from J, the junction kept 10 bases outside the gene matches. The germline V gene has CDR1 MGHRA and CDR2 YSYEKL. CDR3 residues: CASSQRPARQGSTDTQYF. The CDR3 DNA sequence: TGCGCCAGCAGCCAACGACCGGCCCGACAGGGGAGCACAGATACGCAGTATTTT.

This chain joins TRBV4-1 and TRBJ2-2; D ambiguous. V lost 4 bases and J lost 9, with 15 bases in between. The CDR3 loop spans 14 amino acids. The germline V gene has CDR1 MGHRA and CDR2 YSYEKL. CDR3 bases: TGCGCCAGCAGCCGGAAAGGAGACGGTTGGGAGCTGTTTTTT. This translates into CASSRKGDGWELFF.

The chain couples TRBV5-1 to TRBJ2-3; 10 bases fit TRBD1. CDR3 length: 15 amino acids. CDR1 is SGHRS, CDR2 YFSETQ, per germline. V was pared by 6 bases and J by 1 base, with 5 bases of the junction left unmatched. The CDR3 sequence is CASNPGTGGTDTQYF. CDR3 nucleotide sequence: TGCGCCAGCAACCCCGGGACAGGGGGCACAGATACGCAGTATTTT.

Many counts were recorded for this clonotype. The chain couples TRBV12-3 or TRBV12-4 to TRBJ1-1; perhaps TRBD1 as D (5 bases). The CDR3 runs to 13 residues. V was trimmed by 3 bases and J by 4 bases, leaving 9 bases between them. The CDR3 DNA reads TGTGCCAGCAGTTTTCAGGGTCCCACTGAAGCTTTCTTT. Translation: CASSFQGPTEAFF.

The V and J genes are TRBV5-5 and TRBJ2-3, with D perhaps being TRBD1 or TRBD2 (6 bases each). The V gene lost 6 bases and the J gene lost 2 bases, with 10 bases spanning the gap. The CDR3 spans 13 residues. Germline CDR1 reads SGHKS; CDR2 reads YYEKEE (reference sequence). The CDR3, as DNA: TGTGCCAGCACAGGGGAGGCCACAGATACGCAGTATTTT. Amino acids: CASTGEATDTQYF.

This clonotype was picked up many times. The CDR3 DNA reads as TGCGCCAGCAGCTTCCGTGGTGGGACACTGGACAATGAGCAGTTCTTC. Translating it yields CASSFRGGTLDNEQFF. The V gene is TRBV5-1, the J gene TRBJ2-1; the D gene is possibly TRBD1 (6 bases). In germline, CDR1 is SGHRS, CDR2 YFSETQ. CDR3 length: 16 residues. Trimming removed 2 bases from V and 5 bases from J, with 17 bases in between.

The V gene is TRBV2, the J gene TRBJ2-7; 9 nucleotides agree with TRBD1. V lost 7 bases, J lost 5 bases, and 6 bases stayed unmatched. CDR1 is SNHLY, CDR2 FYNNEI, per germline. This CDR3 is 13 amino acids long. This chain's CDR3 is CASTRDRVDEQYF. The CDR3 DNA is TGTGCCAGCACTCGGGACAGGGTGGACGAGCAGTACTTC.